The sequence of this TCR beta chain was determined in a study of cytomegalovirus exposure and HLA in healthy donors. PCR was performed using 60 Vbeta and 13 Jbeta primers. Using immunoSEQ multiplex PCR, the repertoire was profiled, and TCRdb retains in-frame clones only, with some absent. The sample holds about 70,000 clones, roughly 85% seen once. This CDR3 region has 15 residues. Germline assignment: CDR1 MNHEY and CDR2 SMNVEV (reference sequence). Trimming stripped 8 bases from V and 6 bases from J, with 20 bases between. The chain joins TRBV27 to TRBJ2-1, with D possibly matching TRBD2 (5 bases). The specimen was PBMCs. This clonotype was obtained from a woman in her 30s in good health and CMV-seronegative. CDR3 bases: TGTGCCAGCTCGCCGACTAACACACTCAGCAATGAGCAGTTCTTC. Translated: CASSPTNTLSNEQFF.